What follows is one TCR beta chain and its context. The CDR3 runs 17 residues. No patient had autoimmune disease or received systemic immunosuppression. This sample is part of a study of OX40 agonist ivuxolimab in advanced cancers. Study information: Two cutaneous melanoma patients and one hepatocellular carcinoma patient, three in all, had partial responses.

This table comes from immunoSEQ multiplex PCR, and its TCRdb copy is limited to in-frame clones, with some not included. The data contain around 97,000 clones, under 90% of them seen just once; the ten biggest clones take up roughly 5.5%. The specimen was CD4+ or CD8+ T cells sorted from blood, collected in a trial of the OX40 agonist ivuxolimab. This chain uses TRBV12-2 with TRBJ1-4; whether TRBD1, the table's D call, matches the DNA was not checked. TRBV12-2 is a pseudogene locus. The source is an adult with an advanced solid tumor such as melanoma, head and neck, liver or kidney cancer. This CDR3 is CASRLRGSGTGDEKLFF. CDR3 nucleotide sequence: TGTGCAAGTCGCTTACGAGGGTCCGGGACAGGGGATGAAAAACTGTTTTTT.